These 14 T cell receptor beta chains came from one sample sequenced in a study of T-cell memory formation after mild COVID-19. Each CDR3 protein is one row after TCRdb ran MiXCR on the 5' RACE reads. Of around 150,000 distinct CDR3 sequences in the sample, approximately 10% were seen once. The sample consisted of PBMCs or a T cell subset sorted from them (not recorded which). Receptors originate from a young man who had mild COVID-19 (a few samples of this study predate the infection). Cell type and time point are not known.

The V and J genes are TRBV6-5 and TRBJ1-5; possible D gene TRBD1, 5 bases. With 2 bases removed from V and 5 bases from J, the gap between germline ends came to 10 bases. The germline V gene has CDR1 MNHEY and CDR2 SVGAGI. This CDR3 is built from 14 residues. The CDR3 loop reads CASSYRGPDQPQHF. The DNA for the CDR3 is TGTGCCAGCAGTTACAGGGGCCCGGATCAGCCCCAGCATTTT.

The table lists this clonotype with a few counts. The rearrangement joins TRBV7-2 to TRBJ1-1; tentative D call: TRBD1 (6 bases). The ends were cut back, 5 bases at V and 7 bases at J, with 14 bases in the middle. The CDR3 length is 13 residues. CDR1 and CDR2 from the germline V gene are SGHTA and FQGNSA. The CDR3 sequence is CASSMITGIEAFF. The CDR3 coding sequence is TGTGCCAGCAGCATGATTACAGGGATTGAAGCTTTCTTT.

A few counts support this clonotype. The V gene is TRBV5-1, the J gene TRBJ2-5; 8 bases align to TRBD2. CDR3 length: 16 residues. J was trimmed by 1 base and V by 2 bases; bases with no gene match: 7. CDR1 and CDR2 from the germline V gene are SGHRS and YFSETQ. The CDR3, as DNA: TGCGCCAGCAGCTTTAGCGAGCGGGGGACCCAAGAGACCCAGTACTTC. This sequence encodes CASSFSERGTQETQYF. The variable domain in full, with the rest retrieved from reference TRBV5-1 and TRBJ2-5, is KAGVTQTPRYLIKTRGQQVTLSCSPISGHRSVSWYQQTPGQGLQFLFEYFSETQRNKGNFPGRFSGRQFSNSRSEMNVSTLELGDSALYLCASSFSERGTQETQYFGPGTRLLVL.

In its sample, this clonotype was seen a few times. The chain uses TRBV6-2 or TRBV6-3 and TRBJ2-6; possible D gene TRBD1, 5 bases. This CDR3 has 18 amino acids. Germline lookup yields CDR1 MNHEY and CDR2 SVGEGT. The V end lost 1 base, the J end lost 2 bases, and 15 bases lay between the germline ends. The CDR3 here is CASSYFRVLRPGANVLTF. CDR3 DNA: TGTGCCAGCAGTTACTTCAGGGTGCTGAGGCCTGGGGCCAACGTCCTGACTTTC.

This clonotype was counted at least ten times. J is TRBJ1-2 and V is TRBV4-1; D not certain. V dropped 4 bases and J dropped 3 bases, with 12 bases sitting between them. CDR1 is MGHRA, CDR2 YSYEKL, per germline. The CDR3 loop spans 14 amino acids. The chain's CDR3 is CASSPAALDYGYTF. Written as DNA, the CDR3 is TGCGCCAGCAGCCCCGCAGCCCTGGACTATGGCTACACCTTC.

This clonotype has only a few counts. The CDR3 sequence is CASSPTSEETQYF. As DNA, the CDR3 is TGTGCCAGCAGCCCGACTAGCGAAGAGACCCAGTACTTC. The gene calls are TRBV7-9 and TRBJ2-5; 8 bases fit TRBD2. This CDR3 comprises 13 residues. Germline lookup yields CDR1 SEHNR and CDR2 FQNEAQ (reference sequence). The J segment lost 3 bases and the V segment lost 5 bases, leaving 2 bases of the junction unmatched.

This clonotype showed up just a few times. The CDR3 reads CASSVVGDGNTIYF. The CDR3 nucleotides are TGTGCCAGCAGCGTAGTGGGTGACGGAAACACCATATATTTT. V usage is TRBV9 and J usage is TRBJ1-3, with D unclear. The length of the CDR3 is 14 residues. Trimming shortened V by 0 bases and J by 4 bases, and 8 bases separated the two germline ends. The germline CDR1 and CDR2 sequences are SGDLS and YYNGEE.

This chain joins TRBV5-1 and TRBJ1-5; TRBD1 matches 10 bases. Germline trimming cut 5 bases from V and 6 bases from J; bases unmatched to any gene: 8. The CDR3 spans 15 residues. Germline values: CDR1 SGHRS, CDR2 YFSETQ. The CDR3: CASSLGTGVSQPQHF. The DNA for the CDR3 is TGCGCCAGCAGTCTCGGGACAGGGGTGAGTCAGCCCCAGCATTTT. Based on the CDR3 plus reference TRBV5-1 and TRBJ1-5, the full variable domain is KAGVTQTPRYLIKTRGQQVTLSCSPISGHRSVSWYQQTPGQGLQFLFEYFSETQRNKGNFPGRFSGRQFSNSRSEMNVSTLELGDSALYLCASSLGTGVSQPQHFGDGTRLSIL.

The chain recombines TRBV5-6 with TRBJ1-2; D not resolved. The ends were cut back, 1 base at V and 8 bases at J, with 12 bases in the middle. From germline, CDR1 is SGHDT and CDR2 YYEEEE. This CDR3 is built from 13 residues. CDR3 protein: CASSLTRAGGYTF. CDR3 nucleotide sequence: TGTGCCAGCAGCTTGACGAGGGCCGGGGGCTACACCTTC.

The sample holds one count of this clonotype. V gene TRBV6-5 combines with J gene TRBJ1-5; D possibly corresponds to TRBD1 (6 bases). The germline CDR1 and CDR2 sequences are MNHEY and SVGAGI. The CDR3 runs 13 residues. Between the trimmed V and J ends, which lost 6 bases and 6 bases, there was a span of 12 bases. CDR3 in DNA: TGTGCCAGCAGCGGACAGTCCGGTCAGCCCCAGCATTTT. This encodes CASSGQSGQPQHF.

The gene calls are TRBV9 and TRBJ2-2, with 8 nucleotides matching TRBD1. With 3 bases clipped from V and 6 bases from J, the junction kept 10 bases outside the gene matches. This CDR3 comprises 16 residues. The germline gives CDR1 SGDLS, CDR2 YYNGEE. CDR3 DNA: TGTGCCAGCAGCGGACAGGGGTGGGCTTGGTCCGGGGAGCTGTTTTTT. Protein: CASSGQGWAWSGELFF.

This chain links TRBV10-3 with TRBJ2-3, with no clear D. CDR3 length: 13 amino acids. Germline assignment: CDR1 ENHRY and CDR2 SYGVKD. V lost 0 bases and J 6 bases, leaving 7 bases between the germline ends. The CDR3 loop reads CAISESGLDTQYF. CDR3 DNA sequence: TGTGCCATCAGTGAGTCTGGGTTGGATACGCAGTATTTT.

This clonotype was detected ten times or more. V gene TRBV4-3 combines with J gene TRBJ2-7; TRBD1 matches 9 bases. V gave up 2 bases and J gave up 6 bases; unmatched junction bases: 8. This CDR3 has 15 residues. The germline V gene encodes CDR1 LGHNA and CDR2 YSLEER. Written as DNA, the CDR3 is TGCGCCAGCAGCCAAAGTCCGGGACAGGGAAGCGAGCAGTACTTC. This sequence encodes CASSQSPGQGSEQYF.

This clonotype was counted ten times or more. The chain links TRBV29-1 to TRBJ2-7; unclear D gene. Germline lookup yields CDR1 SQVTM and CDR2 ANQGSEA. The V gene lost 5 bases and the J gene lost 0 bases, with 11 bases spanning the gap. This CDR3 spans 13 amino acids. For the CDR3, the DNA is TGCAGCGTTCGACGGATTAGCTCCTACGAGCAGTACTTC. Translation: CSVRRISSYEQYF.